This T cell receptor beta chain emerged from a study of cytotoxic CD8 clonotypes in ibrutinib-treated CLL. TCRdb keeps only in-frame clones here, not all; method: immunoSEQ multiplex PCR. This table has tens of thousands of clones, more than 60% appearing once. This clone was counted a few times. The CDR3 spans 14 residues. V lost 2 bases and J 3 bases, leaving 13 bases between the germline ends. Germline CDR1 and CDR2: GTSNPN and SVGIG (reference sequence). This clonotype originated in a human donor with chronic lymphocytic leukemia. The chain has TRBV30 and TRBJ1-2; unclear D gene. The material was PBMCs, obtained after 12 months of ibrutinib treatment. The CDR3 DNA reads as TGTGCCTGGAGTCGGGGAGGCCTTGACTATGGCTACACCTTC. The encoded protein is CAWSRGGLDYGYTF.